This T cell receptor (beta chain) was sequenced in a study of cytomegalovirus exposure and HLA in healthy donors. The germline V gene encodes CDR1 SNHLY and CDR2 FYNNEI. CDR3 length equals 15 residues. Trimming took off 3 bases at V and 1 base at J, with 10 bases between the two ends. The PCR contained 60 Vbeta and 13 Jbeta primers. Clones were sequenced by immunoSEQ multiplex PCR, and TCRdb holds only the in-frame ones, with some missing. Of some 65,000 clones in the sample, about 72% were seen once. Sample: PBMCs. The chain carries TRBV2 and TRBJ2-1; D is perhaps TRBD1 (5 bases). The TCR comes from a middle-aged man in good health and CMV-seropositive. The CDR3 coding sequence is TGTGCCAGCAGTGAGTTACAGGCATCCTACAATGAGCAGTTCTTC. Its protein is CASSELQASYNEQFF.